This is a list of T cell receptor beta chains from one sample in a study of blood T cell repertoires in COVID-19. The assay was immunoSEQ multiplex PCR, and TCRdb's table has in-frame clones only and misses some. Of roughly 30,000 clones listed, 85% to 95% were seen once; the top ten hold around 0.86%. The specimen sequenced was peripheral blood. The receptor source for this set is a woman between 65 and 79 years old with COVID-19, enrolled during active disease. Both conserved end residues are part of each CDR3. The order of the fields is CDR3 protein, J gene, V gene.

CDR3: CASSQEIGGVSNYGYTF; J: TRBJ1-2; V: TRBV3-1/TRBV3-2
CDR3: CASSIGTGVYLGNQPQHF; J: TRBJ1-5; V: TRBV19
CDR3: CASSINRGGILSATNEKLFF; J: TRBJ1-4; V: TRBV19
CDR3: CSASEKAGESDTQYF; J: TRBJ2-3; V: TRBV20-1
CDR3: CAWSPGQSSGNTIYF; J: TRBJ1-3; V: TRBV30
CDR3: CASSLALTKNIQYF; J: TRBJ2-4; V: TRBV28
CDR3: CASSIDHRVGYNEQFF; J: TRBJ2-1; V: TRBV19
CDR3: CASSEFQMSNQPQHF; J: TRBJ1-5; V: TRBV2
CDR3: CASTGGQGSSYNEQFF; J: TRBJ2-1; V: TRBV7-9
CDR3: CASGGEGAILAGELFF; J: TRBJ2-2; V: TRBV11-2
CDR3: CASSRTGLGTEAFF; J: TRBJ1-1; V: TRBV5-1
CDR3: CASSLEGGETQYF; J: TRBJ2-5; V: TRBV11-3
CDR3: CSVGPGVGGVEQYF; J: TRBJ2-7; V: TRBV29-1
CDR3: CASSQYGTGSNQPQHF; J: TRBJ1-5; V: TRBV3-1/TRBV3-2
CDR3: CASSITSGTYEQYF; J: TRBJ2-7; V: TRBV19
CDR3: CASTVSAPSYNEQFF; J: TRBJ2-1; V: TRBV19
CDR3: CASSPFDRDGTEAFF; J: TRBJ1-1; V: TRBV18
CDR3: CASSPMSSTGTTGYTF; J: TRBJ1-2; V: TRBV6-4
CDR3: CASSQGGRTNSPLHF; J: TRBJ1-6; V: TRBV4-1
CDR3: CSASKDRATWVRQPQHF; J: TRBJ1-5; V: TRBV20-1
CDR3: CASMGRTNTGELFF; J: TRBJ2-2; V: TRBV3-1/TRBV3-2
CDR3: CASSLGGTENSPLHF; J: TRBJ1-6; V: TRBV5-1
CDR3: CASSELSPLHF; J: TRBJ1-6; V: TRBV6-1
CDR3: CASSNPPQGIYEQYF; J: TRBJ2-7; V: TRBV18
CDR3: CATSRDWQGGNSPLHF; J: TRBJ1-6; V: TRBV15
CDR3: CASSSGQQGYYGYTF; J: TRBJ1-2; V: TRBV28
CDR3: CASIRGFNTEAFF; J: TRBJ1-1; V: TRBV19
CDR3: CASSLFQGFEAFF; J: TRBJ1-1; V: TRBV7-2
CDR3: CASSFIAGTGELFF; J: TRBJ2-2; V: TRBV11-2
CDR3: CATSDSGQGKGGNQPQHF; J: TRBJ1-5; V: TRBV24-1
CDR3: CATSSRQGSYGYTF; J: TRBJ1-2; V: TRBV15
CDR3: CAITLTDNYGYTF; J: TRBJ1-2; V: TRBV10-3
CDR3: CASSPIHRLAGTYNEQFF; J: TRBJ2-1; V: TRBV13
CDR3: CATSRQPGTSGDGELFF; J: TRBJ2-2; V: TRBV15
CDR3: CASNEQGRNTIYF; J: TRBJ1-3; V: TRBV12-3/TRBV12-4
CDR3: CASAQGASLIGELFF; J: TRBJ2-2; V: TRBV28
CDR3: CASSIRDRGSQETQYF; J: TRBJ2-5; V: TRBV19
CDR3: CASSSRGGSGNTIYF; J: TRBJ1-3; V: TRBV7-2
CDR3: CSVEGVTDYNEQFF; J: TRBJ2-1; V: TRBV29-1
CDR3: CAIPLAGGRYNEQFF; J: TRBJ2-1; V: TRBV2
CDR3: CASSHTSTDTQYF; J: TRBJ2-3; V: TRBV10-1
CDR3: CASSQGVREFLKETQYF; J: TRBJ2-5; V: TRBV4-3
CDR3: CASSLGGAEAETLHF; J: TRBJ1-6; V: TRBV28
CDR3: CASTHSPLLGEGYNEQFF; J: TRBJ2-1; V: TRBV19
CDR3: CASSHPDRIVVGGYTF; J: TRBJ1-2; V: TRBV3-1/TRBV3-2
CDR3: CATSRDPTSTYNEQFF; J: TRBJ2-1; V: TRBV15
CDR3: CATSRDQGAIGTQYF; J: TRBJ2-5; V: TRBV15
CDR3: CASSQATTDTQYF; J: TRBJ2-3; V: TRBV28